A selection of T cell receptor beta chains follows, all from one sample in a study of blood T cells in healthy people across ages. From the 5' RACE reads, TCRdb called clonotypes with MiXCR, one entry per CDR3 protein. There are about 1.1 million distinct CDR3 sequences in the sample; about two fifths occur only once, and over 10% lies in the top ten. Input material: blood. The receptors shown here come from a man between 18 and 29 years old in good health. The CDR3 runs from the conserved cysteine through the conserved F or W. A D gene is named only where the DNA matches it firmly. Size values are once, few and many counts, or a class for expanded clones, and some rows have none.

clone_size: few; v_call: TRBV7-4; d_call: -; j_call: TRBJ2-7; cdr3_nt: TGTGCCAGGCCCCCGGACACAGGGAATAGTAGTTCCTACGAGCAGTACTTC; cdr3_aa: CARPPDTGNSSSYEQYF
clone_size: -; v_call: TRBV5-1; d_call: -; j_call: TRBJ1-2; cdr3_nt: TGCGCCGGCAGCTTGGTGGCATCTCAGGAGGTTGGCTACACCTTC; cdr3_aa: CAGSLVASQEVGYTF
clone_size: -; v_call: TRBV14; d_call: -; j_call: TRBJ2-5; cdr3_nt: TGTGCCAGCAGCCAAGCGAGGGGAGAGACCCAGTACTTC; cdr3_aa: CASSQARGETQYF
clone_size: -; v_call: TRBV20-1; d_call: -; j_call: TRBJ2-7; cdr3_nt: TGCAGTGCTGAATTCACCTCAGGCGAGCAGTACTTC; cdr3_aa: CSAEFTSGEQYF
clone_size: many; v_call: TRBV5-1; d_call: TRBD2; j_call: TRBJ2-3; cdr3_nt: TGTGCCAGCAGTTTACTAGCGGGGAGCACAGATACGCAGTATTTT; cdr3_aa: CASSLLAGSTDTQYF
clone_size: few; v_call: TRBV20-1; d_call: -; j_call: TRBJ2-7; cdr3_nt: TGCAGTGCTATAGGAACGGAAACGTTATCCTACGAGCAGTACTTC; cdr3_aa: CSAIGTETLSYEQYF
clone_size: -; v_call: TRBV14; d_call: -; j_call: TRBJ1-5; cdr3_nt: TGTGCCAGCAGCAAACGACAAGGGCAGCCTAGCAATCAGCCCCAGCATTTT; cdr3_aa: CASSKRQGQPSNQPQHF
clone_size: -; v_call: TRBV6-1; d_call: -; j_call: TRBJ2-2; cdr3_nt: TGTGCCAGCAGTGAAGCTTCACTGGACCGGGAGCTGTTTTTT; cdr3_aa: CASSEASLDRELFF
clone_size: -; v_call: TRBV12-3/TRBV12-4; d_call: -; j_call: TRBJ2-7; cdr3_nt: TGTGCCAGCAGAGATCCTAGTAGTTCCTACAATGAGCAGTACTTC; cdr3_aa: CASRDPSSSYNEQYF
clone_size: few; v_call: TRBV7-2; d_call: -; j_call: TRBJ2-1; cdr3_nt: TGTGCCAGCAGCTTAGGGGTCCACAATGAGCAGTTCTTC; cdr3_aa: CASSLGVHNEQFF
clone_size: few; v_call: TRBV7-9; d_call: TRBD2; j_call: TRBJ2-3; cdr3_nt: TGTGCCAGCAGCTCCCGATTGATGGGACTAGTAGGAGATACGCAGTATTTT; cdr3_aa: CASSSRLMGLVGDTQYF
clone_size: many; v_call: TRBV13; d_call: -; j_call: TRBJ2-3; cdr3_nt: TGTGCCAGCAGCATCACCGGTCAGCCTAAAGATACGCAGTATTTT; cdr3_aa: CASSITGQPKDTQYF
clone_size: -; v_call: TRBV25-1; d_call: -; j_call: TRBJ1-4; cdr3_nt: TGTGCCAGCAGTGAAGCGGCGGGGGAAAAACTGTTTTTT; cdr3_aa: CASSEAAGEKLFF
clone_size: few; v_call: TRBV27; d_call: -; j_call: TRBJ2-7; cdr3_nt: TGTGCCAGCAGTGGGGGACATCGCAACGAGCAGTACTTC; cdr3_aa: CASSGGHRNEQYF
clone_size: -; v_call: TRBV7-9; d_call: -; j_call: TRBJ2-1; cdr3_nt: TGTTCCAGCAGCTTAATATCCCGCCCCGATGAGCAGTTCTTC; cdr3_aa: CSSSLISRPDEQFF
clone_size: -; v_call: TRBV20-1; d_call: TRBD1; j_call: TRBJ1-5; cdr3_nt: TGCAGTGCTAAAGAGACAGGGGAACAGCCCCAGCATTTT; cdr3_aa: CSAKETGEQPQHF
clone_size: -; v_call: TRBV11-3; d_call: -; j_call: TRBJ1-6; cdr3_nt: TGTGCCAGCAGCTTACGATCCTATAATTCACCCCTCCACTTT; cdr3_aa: CASSLRSYNSPLHF
clone_size: -; v_call: TRBV15; d_call: -; j_call: TRBJ2-1; cdr3_nt: TGTGCCGGACGAGCGGAGTCCTACAATGAGCAGTTCTTC; cdr3_aa: CAGRAESYNEQFF